The 9 T cell receptor beta chains given below trace back to one sample, sequenced in a study of blood T cell repertoires in COVID-19. Some clones are missing from TCRdb's copy, which holds only in-frame ones; the method was immunoSEQ multiplex PCR. The table lists roughly 140,000 clones, approximately 86% of them singletons. The sequencing sample was made of peripheral blood. These receptors were obtained from a human donor in a cohort sampled during active COVID-19.

The J gene is TRBJ2-3, the V gene TRBV7-3, with TRBD1 matching over 8 bases. The CDR3 totals 13 residues. Germline lookup yields CDR1 SGHTA and CDR2 FQGTGA. V lost 4 bases and J lost 9; bases outside the gene matches: 6. CDR3 residues: CASSSGQGSTQYF. The CDR3 nucleotides are TGTGCCAGCAGCTCAGGACAGGGTTCAACGCAGTATTTT.

The chain is built from TRBV28 and TRBJ1-2; D is perhaps TRBD1 (5 bases). CDR3 length equals 14 residues. V lost 9 bases and J 1 base, leaving 15 bases between the germline ends. Germline CDR1 and CDR2: MDHEN and SYDVKM. The CDR3 spells CASCATAFNYGYTF. The CDR3 nucleotides read TGTGCCAGTTGTGCGACAGCTTTTAACTATGGCTACACCTTC.

DNA of the CDR3: TGTGCCAGCAGCCCTAGCGGGAGCTCCTACAATGAGCAGTTCTTC. It specifies CASSPSGSSYNEQFF. The genes are TRBV3-1 (or the pseudogene TRBV3-2) and TRBJ2-1; TRBD2 matches at 10 bases. The CDR3 covers 15 residues. Germline CDR1 reads LGHDT; CDR2 reads YNNKEL (reference sequence). J gave up 0 bases and V 4 bases, and 0 bases lay outside the gene matches.

This chain joins TRBV21-1 and TRBJ2-7; TRBD1 is the table's D call, not checked against the DNA. TRBV21-1 is recorded as a pseudogene. The CDR3 has 19 amino acids. The CDR3 region is CASSKVRQGRTSDYYEQYF. For the CDR3, the DNA is TGTGCCAGCAGCAAGGTGAGACAGGGTCGCACTTCTGACTACTACGAGCAGTACTTC.

This clone was recorded only once. The CDR3 DNA is TGTGCCAGCAGCGGGGGATTTGGAGAAAAACTGTTTTTT. Translation: CASSGGFGEKLFF. The chain joins TRBV12-3 or TRBV12-4 to TRBJ1-4, with D perhaps matching TRBD1 (5 bases). The CDR3 spans 13 residues. V lost 6 bases and J 8 bases, leaving 13 bases between the germline ends.

The chain links TRBV7-9 to TRBJ2-1; tentatively, D is TRBD2 (5 bases). Germline values: CDR1 SEHNR, CDR2 FQNEAQ (reference sequence). The CDR3 has 15 residues. V was clipped by 10 bases and J by 0 bases, with 16 bases between them. For the CDR3, the DNA is TGTGCCACCGCACTAGACTCGAGCTCCTACAATGAGCAGTTCTTC. Its translation: CATALDSSSYNEQFF. Full variable domain (missing parts from reference TRBV7-9 and TRBJ2-1): DTGVSQNPRHKITKRGQNVTFRCDPISEHNRLYWYRQTLGQGPEFLTYFQNEAQLEKSRLLSDRFSAERPKGSFSTLEIQRTEQGDSAMYLCATALDSSSYNEQFFGPGTRLTVL.

The chain combines TRBV27 with TRBJ2-7; 10 bases map to TRBD2. In germline, CDR1 is MNHEY, CDR2 SMNVEV (reference sequence). CDR3 size: 14 residues. V gave up 7 bases and J gave up 4 bases; unmatched junction bases: 7. The CDR3 region is CASTAAGGPYEQYF. The DNA of the CDR3 is TGTGCCAGCACGGCAGCGGGAGGGCCTTACGAGCAGTACTTC.

This chain connects TRBV29-1 to TRBJ1-1; TRBD1 matches at 9 bases. The germline gives CDR1 SQVTM, CDR2 ANQGSEA. This CDR3 region has 13 residues. CDR3 loop: CNAHSTGGTEAFF. The CDR3 nucleotides read TGCAACGCCCATTCGACAGGGGGCACTGAAGCTTTCTTT.

This clone was seen only once. J is TRBJ2-2 and V is TRBV19, with 10 positions matching TRBD1. The CDR3 has 16 amino acids. V shed 3 bases, J shed 6 bases, and the junction held 7 bases outside the gene matches. Germline V lookup: CDR1 LNHDA, CDR2 SQIVND (reference sequence). In nucleotides, the CDR3 is TGTGCCAGTAGTATCCAGAGGACAGGGGGTGCCGGGGAGCTGTTTTTT. Translation gives CASSIQRTGGAGELFF.